The clone carrying this T cell receptor (beta chain) was picked up a small number of times. The antigen is undetermined. The entry originates in a study of human T cells and chemical hapten exposure. Overall study: Patients additionally received therapeutic doses of diphenylcyclopropenone on the scalp once a week, and this continued throughout the approximately 23-week study. Whole-study findings and limits: DPC sensitization produced no change in TCRs with frequency above 1 in 1000.

This CDR3 has 16 amino acids. The V segment lost 5 bases and the J segment 1 base; nucleotides outside the gene matches: 9. CDR1 and CDR2 (germline): SGHAT, FQNNGV. Regarding time point: patch test 1, 2 weeks after DPC sensitization. Stated treatment: therapeutic diphenylcyclopropenone sensitization with weekly scalp DPC. Suited to DPC and affected by alopecia, the donors ranged from 18 to 70 years old. From the RACE reads, TCRdb called clonotypes with MiXCR, one entry per CDR3 protein. The top ten hold roughly 1.3% of the sample, which has more than 95,000 distinct CDR3 sequences, 12% seen once. The source is a woman aged 45-65 years with alopecia areata. Some clones in this sample may be carry-over from other donors' samples. The rearrangement joins TRBV11-2 to TRBJ2-5; TRBD1 aligns across 8 bases. The input for sequencing was whole blood, taken in connection with sensitization to the hapten diphenylcyclopropenone (DPC). CDR3 sequence reads: CASSARTGKRQETQYF. The CDR3 nucleotides are TGTGCCAGCAGCGCGAGGACAGGGAAACGCCAAGAGACCCAGTACTTC.